The source of this T cell receptor (beta chain) is a study of cytomegalovirus exposure and HLA in healthy donors. This CDR3 is built from 13 residues. Germline CDR1 is SGHVS and CDR2 is FQNEAQ. V gave up 7 bases and J gave up 1 base, with 11 bases separating them. With 60 Vbeta and 13 Jbeta primers, the PCR was carried out. Data came from immunoSEQ multiplex PCR; TCRdb stores just in-frame clones and leaves some out. Here the sample spans about 150,000 clones, approximately 80% being singletons. This receptor was identified in a woman in her fifties or sixties in good health and CMV-seropositive. Sequencing was carried out using PBMCs. The chain uses TRBV7-8 and TRBJ2-7, with D possibly being TRBD2 (5 bases). CDR3 region: CASTLRRSYEQYF. CDR3 DNA sequence: TGTGCCAGCACCCTAAGGAGGTCCTACGAGCAGTACTTC.